One TCR beta chain is described in this entry. Its antigen is unknown. Trimming stripped 2 bases from V and 14 bases from J, with 31 bases between. CDR3 length: 18 residues. Germline loops: CDR1 SGHVS, CDR2 FQNEAQ. The data stem from a study of post-analysis software for immune sequencing data. Presence of unique molecular identifiers characterized the TCR beta cDNA libraries. T cells numbering roughly 1 to 10 million yielded 450,000 to 500,000 cDNA molecules. MiXCR, applied by TCRdb to the PCR reads, yields one record per CDR3 protein. The sample consists of roughly 800,000 distinct CDR3 sequences, approximately 57% of them appearing once. Overall study findings and caveats: Normalized Chao1 diversity in multiple sclerosis patients fell significantly below that of controls. In patients, about five TRBV segments were more frequent than in controls, with TRBV5-6, TRBV5-1 and TRBV20-1 among them.

Sequences were obtained from blood. The chain carries TRBV7-8 and TRBJ2-1, with D possibly being TRBD2 (5 bases). This sequence was found in a girl aged 5-17 years with multiple sclerosis. The CDR3 is CASSLNLKMDWLSMKEFF. CDR3 in DNA: TGTGCCAGCAGCTTAAACCTCAAAATGGACTGGCTATCAATGAAAGAGTTCTTC.